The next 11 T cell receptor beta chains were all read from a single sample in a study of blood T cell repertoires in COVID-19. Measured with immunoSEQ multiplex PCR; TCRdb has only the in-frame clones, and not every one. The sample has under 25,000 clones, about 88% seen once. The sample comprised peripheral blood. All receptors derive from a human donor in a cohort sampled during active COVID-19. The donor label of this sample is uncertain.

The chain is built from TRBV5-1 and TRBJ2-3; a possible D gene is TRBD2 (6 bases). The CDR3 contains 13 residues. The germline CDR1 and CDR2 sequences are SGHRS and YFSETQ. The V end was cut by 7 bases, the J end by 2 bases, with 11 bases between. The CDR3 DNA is TGCGCCAGCGGAGCGGGCGACACAGATACGCAGTATTTT. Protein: CASGAGDTDTQYF. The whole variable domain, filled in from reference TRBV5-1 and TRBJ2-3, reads KAGVTQTPRYLIKTRGQQVTLSCSPISGHRSVSWYQQTPGQGLQFLFEYFSETQRNKGNFPGRFSGRQFSNSRSEMNVSTLELGDSALYLCASGAGDTDTQYFGPGTRLTVL.

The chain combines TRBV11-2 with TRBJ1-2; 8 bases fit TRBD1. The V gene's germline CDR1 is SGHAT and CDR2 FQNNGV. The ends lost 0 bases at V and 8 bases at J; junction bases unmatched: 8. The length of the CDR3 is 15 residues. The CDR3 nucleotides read TGTGCCAGCAGCTTAGATCGTCAGACAGGGGTCGGCTACACCTTC. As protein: CASSLDRQTGVGYTF.

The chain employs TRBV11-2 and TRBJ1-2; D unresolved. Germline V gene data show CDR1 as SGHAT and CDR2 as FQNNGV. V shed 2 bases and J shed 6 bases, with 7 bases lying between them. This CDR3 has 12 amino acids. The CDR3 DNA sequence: TGTGCCAGCAGCTTAAGCCGAAATGGCTACACCTTC. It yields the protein CASSLSRNGYTF.

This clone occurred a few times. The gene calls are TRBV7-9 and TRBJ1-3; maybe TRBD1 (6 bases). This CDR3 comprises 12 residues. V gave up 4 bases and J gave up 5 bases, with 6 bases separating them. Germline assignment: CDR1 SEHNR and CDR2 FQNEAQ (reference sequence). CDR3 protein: CASSWDRNTIYF. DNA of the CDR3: TGTGCCAGCAGCTGGGACAGAAACACCATATATTTT.

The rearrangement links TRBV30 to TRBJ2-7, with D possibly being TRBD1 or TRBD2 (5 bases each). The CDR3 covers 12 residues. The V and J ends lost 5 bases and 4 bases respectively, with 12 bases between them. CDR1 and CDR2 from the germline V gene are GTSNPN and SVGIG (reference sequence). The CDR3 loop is CAWGAGRYEQYF. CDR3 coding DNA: TGTGCCTGGGGGGCTGGGAGATACGAGCAGTACTTC.

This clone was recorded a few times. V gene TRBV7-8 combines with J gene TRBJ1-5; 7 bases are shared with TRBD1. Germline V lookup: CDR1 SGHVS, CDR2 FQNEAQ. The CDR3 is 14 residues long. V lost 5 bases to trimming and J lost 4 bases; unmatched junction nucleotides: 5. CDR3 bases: TGTGCCAGCAGCCCGGGGACAGCTAATCAGCCCCAGCATTTT. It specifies CASSPGTANQPQHF.

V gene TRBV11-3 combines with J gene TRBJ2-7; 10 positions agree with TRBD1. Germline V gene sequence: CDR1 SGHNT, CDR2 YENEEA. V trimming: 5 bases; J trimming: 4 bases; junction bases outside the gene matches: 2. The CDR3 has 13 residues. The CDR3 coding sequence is TGTGCCAGCAGCCGGACAGGGGGTTACGAGCAGTACTTC. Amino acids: CASSRTGGYEQYF.

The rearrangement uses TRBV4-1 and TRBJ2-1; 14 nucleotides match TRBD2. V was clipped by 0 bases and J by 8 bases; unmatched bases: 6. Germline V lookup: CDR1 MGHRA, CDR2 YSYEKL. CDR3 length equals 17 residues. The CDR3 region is CASSQDLGTSGRYEQFF. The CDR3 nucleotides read TGCGCCAGCAGCCAAGATTTAGGGACTAGCGGGAGATATGAGCAGTTCTTC.

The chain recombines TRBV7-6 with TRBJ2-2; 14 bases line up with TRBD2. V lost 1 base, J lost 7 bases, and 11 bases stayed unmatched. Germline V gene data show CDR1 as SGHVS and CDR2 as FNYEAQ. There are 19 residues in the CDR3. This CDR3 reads CASSLVLPGTSGSIGELFF. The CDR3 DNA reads TGTGCCAGCAGCTTAGTGCTACCCGGGACTAGCGGGAGTATCGGGGAGCTGTTTTTT.

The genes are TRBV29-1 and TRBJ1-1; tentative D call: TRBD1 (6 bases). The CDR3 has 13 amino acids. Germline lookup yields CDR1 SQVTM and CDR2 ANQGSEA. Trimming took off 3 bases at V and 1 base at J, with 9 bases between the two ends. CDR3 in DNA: TGCAGCGTTGATAGAGGGGGGAACACTGAAGCTTTCTTT. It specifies CSVDRGGNTEAFF. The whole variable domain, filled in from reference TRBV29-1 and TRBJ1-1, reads SAVISQKPSRDICQRGTSLTIQCQVDSQVTMMFWYRQQPGQSLTLIATANQGSEATYESGFVIDKFPISRPNLTFSTLTVSNMSPEDSSIYLCSVDRGGNTEAFFGQGTRLTVV.

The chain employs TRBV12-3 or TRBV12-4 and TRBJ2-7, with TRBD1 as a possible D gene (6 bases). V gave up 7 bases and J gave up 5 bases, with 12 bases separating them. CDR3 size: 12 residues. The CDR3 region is CASKGGSDEQYF. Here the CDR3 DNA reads TGTGCCAGCAAAGGGGGTAGCGACGAGCAGTACTTC.